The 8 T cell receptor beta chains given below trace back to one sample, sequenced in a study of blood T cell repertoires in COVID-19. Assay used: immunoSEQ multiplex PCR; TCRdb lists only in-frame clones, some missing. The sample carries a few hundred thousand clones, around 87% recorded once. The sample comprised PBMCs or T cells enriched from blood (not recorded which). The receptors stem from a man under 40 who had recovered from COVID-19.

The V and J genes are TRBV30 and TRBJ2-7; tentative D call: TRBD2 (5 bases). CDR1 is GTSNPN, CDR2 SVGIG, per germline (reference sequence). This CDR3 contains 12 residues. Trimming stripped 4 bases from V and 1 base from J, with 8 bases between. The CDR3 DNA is TGTGCCTGGATACCGGGATCCTACGAGCAGTACTTC. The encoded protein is CAWIPGSYEQYF.

The CDR3 region is CASSQGARGTEAFF. For the CDR3, the DNA is TGTGCCAGCAGCCAGGGGGCGCGGGGAACTGAAGCTTTCTTT. The chain is built from TRBV27 and TRBJ1-1, with 8 bases identical to TRBD1. CDR3 size: 14 residues. The germline gives CDR1 MNHEY, CDR2 SMNVEV (reference sequence). After removal of 6 bases from V and 5 bases from J, the junction contained 8 bases not matched to a gene.

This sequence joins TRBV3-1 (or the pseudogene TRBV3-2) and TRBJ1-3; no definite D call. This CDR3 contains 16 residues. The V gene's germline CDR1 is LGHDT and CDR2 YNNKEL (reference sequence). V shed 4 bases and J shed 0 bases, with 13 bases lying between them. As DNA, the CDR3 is TGTGCCAGCAGCCCGGGTACGTTTAGCTCTGGAAACACCATATATTTT. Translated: CASSPGTFSSGNTIYF.

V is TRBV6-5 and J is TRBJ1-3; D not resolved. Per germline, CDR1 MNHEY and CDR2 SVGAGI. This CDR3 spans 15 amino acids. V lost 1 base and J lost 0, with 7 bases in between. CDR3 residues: CASSYYSSSGNTIYF. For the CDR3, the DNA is TGTGCCAGCAGTTACTACAGCTCCTCTGGAAACACCATATATTTT.

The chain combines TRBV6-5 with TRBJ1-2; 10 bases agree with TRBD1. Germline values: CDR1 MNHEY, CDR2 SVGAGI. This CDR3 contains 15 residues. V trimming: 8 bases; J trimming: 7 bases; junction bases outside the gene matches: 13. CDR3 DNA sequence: TGTGCCAGCCGTACCTCGGGACAGGGGATGGGTGGCTACACCTTC. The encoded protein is CASRTSGQGMGGYTF.

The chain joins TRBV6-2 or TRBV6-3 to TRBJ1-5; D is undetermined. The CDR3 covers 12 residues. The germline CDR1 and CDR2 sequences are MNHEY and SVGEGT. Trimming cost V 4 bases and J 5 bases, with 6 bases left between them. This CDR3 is CASSFGDQPQHF. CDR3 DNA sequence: TGTGCCAGCAGTTTCGGGGATCAGCCCCAGCATTTT.

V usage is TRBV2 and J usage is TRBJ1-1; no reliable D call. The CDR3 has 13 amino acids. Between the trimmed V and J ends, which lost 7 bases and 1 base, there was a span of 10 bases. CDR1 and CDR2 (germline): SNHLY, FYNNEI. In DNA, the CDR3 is TGTGCCAGCACGAGAGGAGAGAACACTGAAGCTTTCTTT. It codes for CASTRGENTEAFF.

The CDR3 bases are TGTGCCAGCGGAGTAGGGAAAGGGGCTGAAGCTTTCTTT. This codes for CASGVGKGAEAFF. The chain is built from TRBV14 and TRBJ1-1; D might be TRBD1 (5 bases). This CDR3 has 13 amino acids. V was shortened by 8 bases and J by 6 bases, with 16 bases between the two germline ends. CDR1 is SGHDN and CDR2 is FVKESK in the germline V gene.